The 10 T cell receptor beta chains in this list originate from one sample, sequenced in a study of breast tumors, draining lymph nodes, adjacent tissues. Axillary draining lymph nodes of breast cancer patients supplied the node samples. TCRdb independently ran MiXCR on the multiplex PCR reads; one entry per CDR3 protein. The sample shows 200,000 to 250,000 distinct CDR3 sequences, 32% of them seen only once. The source material was axillary lymph node tissue. The source of these receptors is a female donor with breast cancer. Some clones in this sample may be carry-over from other donors' samples.

This clonotype was detected once. Because it lacks the conserved phenylalanine or tryptophan at the end, this CDR3 is likely a read error. The chain combines TRBV7-3 with TRBJ2-5, with a possible D match to TRBD2 (6 bases). V was pared by 8 bases and J by 5 bases, with 18 bases between. The length of the CDR3 is 14 residues. In germline, CDR1 is SGHTA, CDR2 FQGTGA. The DNA of the CDR3 is TGTGCCAGCGGATTGGGAGGCACCGGGGAGACCCAGTACCTC. Translated: CASGLGGTGETQYL.

There are many counts of this clonotype. The V gene is TRBV2, the J gene TRBJ2-2; tentatively, D is TRBD2 (6 bases). From germline, CDR1 is SNHLY and CDR2 FYNNEI. Trimming removed 8 bases at V and 4 bases at J, with 14 bases between. CDR3 length: 14 residues. CDR3 sequence reads: CASGRTRATGELFF. CDR3 nucleotides: TGTGCCAGCGGGAGGACAAGAGCCACCGGGGAGCTGTTTTTT.

This clonotype was picked up many times. For the CDR3, the DNA is TGCAGTGCTTCCCTACTCCAAGAGACCCAGTACTTC. Translation: CSASLLQETQYF. The gene calls are TRBV20-1 and TRBJ2-5; D is uncertain. The germline CDR1 and CDR2 sequences are DFQATT and SNEGSKA (reference sequence). The CDR3 is made up of 12 amino acids. V lost 5 bases and J lost 1, with 8 bases in between.

The sample holds many counts of this clonotype. V gene TRBV20-1 combines with J gene TRBJ2-7; tentative D call: TRBD1 (7 bases). V lost 6 bases and J lost 7, with 13 bases in between. The CDR3 sequence is 11 residues long. The germline gives CDR1 DFQATT, CDR2 SNEGSKA (reference sequence). DNA for the CDR3: TGCAGTGCCAGGGGGACTCAAGAGCAGTACTTC. It specifies CSARGTQEQYF.

This chain links TRBV10-3 with TRBJ1-2, with 8 bases matching TRBD1. This CDR3 has 17 residues. V shed 3 bases and J 3 bases; nucleotides not matched to a gene: 12. CDR1 is ENHRY and CDR2 is SYGVKD in the germline V gene. CDR3 in DNA: TGTGCCATCAGTGACGCGGGACAGGCCGGGCTAGACTATGGCTACACCTTC. Its protein is CAISDAGQAGLDYGYTF.

This clonotype showed up many times. The rearrangement joins TRBV11-2 to TRBJ2-7; 8 nucleotides align to TRBD1. Germline V lookup: CDR1 SGHAT, CDR2 FQNNGV. The CDR3 has 13 residues. V trimming: 5 bases; J trimming: 2 bases; junction bases outside the gene matches: 2. CDR3 bases: TGTGCCAGCAGCCAGGGGGCGCCCTACGAGCAGTACTTC. The encoded protein is CASSQGAPYEQYF.

There are many counts of this clonotype. The rearrangement joins TRBV12-3 or TRBV12-4 to TRBJ2-7; 7 bases are a match to TRBD1. The CDR3 covers 16 residues. V shed 2 bases and J 1 base; nucleotides not matched to a gene: 8. CDR3 sequence reads: CASSLYGGRGSYEQYF. Written as DNA, the CDR3 is TGTGCCAGCAGTTTATATGGGGGCAGGGGGTCCTACGAGCAGTACTTC.

Ten or more counts support this clonotype. This chain links TRBV5-1 with TRBJ2-7, with 9 bases identical to TRBD2. With 0 bases clipped from V and 0 bases from J, the junction kept 13 bases outside the gene matches. CDR3 length: 19 residues. From germline, CDR1 is SGHRS and CDR2 YFSETQ. The CDR3 sequence: CASSLASGRPVPSSYEQYF. CDR3 DNA sequence: TGCGCCAGCAGCTTGGCGAGCGGGAGGCCGGTCCCAAGCTCCTACGAGCAGTACTTC. The whole variable domain, filled in from reference TRBV5-1 and TRBJ2-7, reads KAGVTQTPRYLIKTRGQQVTLSCSPISGHRSVSWYQQTPGQGLQFLFEYFSETQRNKGNFPGRFSGRQFSNSRSEMNVSTLELGDSALYLCASSLASGRPVPSSYEQYFGPGTRLTVT.

A single count supports this clonotype. The V and J genes are TRBV5-4 and TRBJ2-5; no definite D call. The CDR3 spans 14 residues. Looked up from germline, CDR1 is SGHNT and CDR2 is YYREEE (reference sequence). V was shortened by 6 bases and J by 1 base, with 13 bases between the two germline ends. CDR3 DNA sequence: TGTGCCAGCAACGTCGACCTCCCCCAAGAGACCCAGTACTTC. Protein: CASNVDLPQETQYF.

At least ten counts were recorded for this clonotype. The chain uses TRBV27 and TRBJ2-7; 7 bases map to TRBD1. The CDR3 covers 14 residues. The junction had 5 bases not matched to a gene; V was cut back by 5 bases and J by 1 base. CDR1 is MNHEY, CDR2 SMNVEV, per germline (reference sequence). The CDR3 nucleotides read TGTGCCAGCAGTCCGACAGGGATGTCCTACGAGCAGTACTTC. This sequence encodes CASSPTGMSYEQYF.